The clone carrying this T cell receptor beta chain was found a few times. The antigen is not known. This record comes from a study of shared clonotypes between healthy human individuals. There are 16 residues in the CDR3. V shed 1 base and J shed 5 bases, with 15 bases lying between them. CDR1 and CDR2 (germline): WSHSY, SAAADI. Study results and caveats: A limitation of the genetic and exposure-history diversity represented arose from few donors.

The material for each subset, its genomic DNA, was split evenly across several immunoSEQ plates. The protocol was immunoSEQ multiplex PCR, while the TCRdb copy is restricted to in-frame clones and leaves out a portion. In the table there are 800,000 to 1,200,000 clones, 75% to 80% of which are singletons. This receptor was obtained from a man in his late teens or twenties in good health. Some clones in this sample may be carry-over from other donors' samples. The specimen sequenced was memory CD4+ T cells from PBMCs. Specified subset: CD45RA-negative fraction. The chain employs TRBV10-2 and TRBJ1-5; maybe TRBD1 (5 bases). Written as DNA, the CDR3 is TGCGCCAGCAGTGAGTTGGCAGGGTACGGGGATCAGCCCCAGCATTTT. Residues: CASSELAGYGDQPQHF.